This T cell receptor (beta chain) originates from a study of neurological immune-mediated disorders. Study-wide findings and caveats: No sharing of CDR3 amino acid sequences was observed among expanded clones across subjects, suggesting private repertoires in all groups.

The sorted libraries were made from some 960,000 CD4+ or CD8+ T cells. This clonotype has ten or more counts. Its antigen remains unidentified. Trimming stripped 0 bases from V and 8 bases from J, with 17 bases between. Germline V lookup: CDR1 DFQATT, CDR2 SNEGSKA (reference sequence). This CDR3 has 16 residues. cDNA synthesis was performed by 5'RACE with 10-nucleotide random UMIs. MiXCR was run by TCRdb on the 5' RACE reads, yielding one entry per CDR3 protein. The profile covers about 10,000 distinct CDR3 sequences, with 20% to 25% appearing a single time and about 13% taken by the ten largest. This receptor was identified in a woman aged 40-49 years with multiple sclerosis. The sequenced sample consisted of CD8+ T cells from blood. The rearrangement uses TRBV20-1 and TRBJ1-6; a possible D gene is TRBD1 (5 bases). Here the CDR3 DNA reads TGCAGTGCTAGAGATCAAACGCGGGACTGGGATTCACCCCTCCACTTT. Translation gives CSARDQTRDWDSPLHF.